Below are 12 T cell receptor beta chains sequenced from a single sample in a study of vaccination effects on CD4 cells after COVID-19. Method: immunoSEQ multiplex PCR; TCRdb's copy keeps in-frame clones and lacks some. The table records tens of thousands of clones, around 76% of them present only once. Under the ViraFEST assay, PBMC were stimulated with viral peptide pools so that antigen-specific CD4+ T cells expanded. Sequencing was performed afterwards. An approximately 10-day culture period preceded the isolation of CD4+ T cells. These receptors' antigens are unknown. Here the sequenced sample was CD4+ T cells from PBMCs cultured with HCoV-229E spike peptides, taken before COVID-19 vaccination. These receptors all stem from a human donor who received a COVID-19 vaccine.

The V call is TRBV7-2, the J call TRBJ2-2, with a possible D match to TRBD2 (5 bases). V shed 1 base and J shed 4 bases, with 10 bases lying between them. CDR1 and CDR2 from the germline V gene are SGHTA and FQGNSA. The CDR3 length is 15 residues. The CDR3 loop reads CASSLGGVSTGELFF. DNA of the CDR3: TGTGCCAGCAGCTTAGGGGGAGTAAGCACCGGGGAGCTGTTTTTT.

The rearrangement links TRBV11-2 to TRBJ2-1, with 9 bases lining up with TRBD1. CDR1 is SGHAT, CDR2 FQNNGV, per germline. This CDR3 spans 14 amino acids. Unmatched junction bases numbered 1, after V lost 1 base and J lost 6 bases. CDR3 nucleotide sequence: TGTGCCAGCAGCTTAGGGGGACAGGGCAATGAGCAGTTCTTC. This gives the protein CASSLGGQGNEQFF.

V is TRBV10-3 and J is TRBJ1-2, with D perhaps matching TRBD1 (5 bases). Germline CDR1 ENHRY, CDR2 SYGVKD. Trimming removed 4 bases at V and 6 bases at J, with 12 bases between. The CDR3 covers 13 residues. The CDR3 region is CAISVGGQDGYTF. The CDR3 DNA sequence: TGTGCCATCAGTGTTGGGGGTCAGGATGGCTACACCTTC.

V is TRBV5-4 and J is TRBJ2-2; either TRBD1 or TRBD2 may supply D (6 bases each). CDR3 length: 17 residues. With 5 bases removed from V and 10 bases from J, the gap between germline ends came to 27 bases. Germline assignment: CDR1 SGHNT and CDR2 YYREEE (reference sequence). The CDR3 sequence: CASRLNPGAPRDEELFF. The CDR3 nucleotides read TGTGCCAGCAGGTTGAACCCGGGGGCGCCCCGGGACGAGGAGCTGTTTTTT.

The CDR3 loop reads CASSAGRGEQFF. CDR3 DNA sequence: TGTGCCAGCAGCGCGGGTAGGGGCGAGCAGTTCTTC. The V gene is TRBV9, the J gene TRBJ2-1; TRBD1 might be the D (5 bases). The CDR3 spans 12 residues. Looked up from germline, CDR1 is SGDLS and CDR2 is YYNGEE. Trimming left V 3 bases short and J 10 bases short, with 11 bases between.

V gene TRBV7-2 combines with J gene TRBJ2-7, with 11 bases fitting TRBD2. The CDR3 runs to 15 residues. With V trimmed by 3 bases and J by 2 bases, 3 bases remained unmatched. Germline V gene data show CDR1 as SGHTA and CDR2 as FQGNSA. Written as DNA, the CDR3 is TGTGCCAGCAGCTTGACTAGCGGGGCGACCTACGAGCAGTACGTC. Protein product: CASSLTSGATYEQYV.

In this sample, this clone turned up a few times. DNA of the CDR3: TGTGCCAGCAGCCTCCGACAGGGCTTCATGAACACTGAAGCTTTCTTT. Amino acid sequence: CASSLRQGFMNTEAFF. This chain uses TRBV7-2 with TRBJ1-1; 7 bases map to TRBD1. CDR1 is SGHTA and CDR2 is FQGNSA in the germline V gene. The CDR3 spans 16 residues. Trimming removed 5 bases from V and 0 bases from J; junction bases left unmatched: 9.

CDR3 sequence (DNA): TGTGCCAGCAGCTTAACGGGACTCACTGAAGCTTTCTTT. Translated: CASSLTGLTEAFF. The rearrangement links TRBV7-3 to TRBJ1-1; tentatively, D is TRBD1 (5 bases). The germline V gene encodes CDR1 SGHTA and CDR2 FQGTGA. CDR3 length equals 13 residues. V lost 0 bases to trimming and J lost 4 bases, with 6 bases between them.

CDR3 protein: CASSSSGKGASNEKLFF. The DNA of the CDR3 is TGTGCCAGCAGTTCTAGTGGCAAGGGGGCGAGTAATGAAAAACTGTTTTTT. The chain is built from TRBV28 and TRBJ1-4; TRBD1 matches at 7 bases. Germline-derived CDR1 and CDR2 are MDHEN and SYDVKM. This CDR3 spans 17 amino acids. With V trimmed by 4 bases and J by 4 bases, 12 bases remained unmatched.

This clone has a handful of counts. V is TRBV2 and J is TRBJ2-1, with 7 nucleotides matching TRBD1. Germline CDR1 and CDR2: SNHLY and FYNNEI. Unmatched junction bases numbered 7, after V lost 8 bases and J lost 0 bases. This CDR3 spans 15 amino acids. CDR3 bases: TGTGCCAGCCGACGACAGGGCAGCTCCTACAATGAGCAGTTCTTC. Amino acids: CASRRQGSSYNEQFF.

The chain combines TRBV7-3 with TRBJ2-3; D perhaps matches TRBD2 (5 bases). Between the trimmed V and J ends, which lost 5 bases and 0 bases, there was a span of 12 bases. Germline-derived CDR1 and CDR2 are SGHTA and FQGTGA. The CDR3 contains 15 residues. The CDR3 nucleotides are TGTGCCAGCAGCCGGCGGGTGGGGAGCACAGATACGCAGTATTTT. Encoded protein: CASSRRVGSTDTQYF.

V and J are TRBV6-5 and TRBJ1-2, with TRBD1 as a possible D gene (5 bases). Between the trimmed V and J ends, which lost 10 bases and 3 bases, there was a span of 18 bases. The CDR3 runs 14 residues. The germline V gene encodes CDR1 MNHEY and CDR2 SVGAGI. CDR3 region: CATGYQGSDYGYTF. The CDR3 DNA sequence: TGTGCCACCGGATACCAGGGTTCAGACTATGGCTACACCTTC.